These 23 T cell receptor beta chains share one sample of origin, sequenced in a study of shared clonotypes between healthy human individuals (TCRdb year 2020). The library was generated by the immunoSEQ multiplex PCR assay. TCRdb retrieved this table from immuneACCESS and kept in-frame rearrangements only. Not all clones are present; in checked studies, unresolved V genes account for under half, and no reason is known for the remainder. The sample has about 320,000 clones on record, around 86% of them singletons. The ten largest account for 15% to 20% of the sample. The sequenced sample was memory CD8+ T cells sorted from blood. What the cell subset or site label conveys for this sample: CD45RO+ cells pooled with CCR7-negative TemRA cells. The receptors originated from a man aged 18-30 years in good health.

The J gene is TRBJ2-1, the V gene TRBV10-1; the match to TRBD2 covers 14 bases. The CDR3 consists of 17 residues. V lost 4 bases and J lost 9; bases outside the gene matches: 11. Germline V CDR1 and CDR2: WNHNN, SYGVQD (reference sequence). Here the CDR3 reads CASSGFGTSGSQGEQFF. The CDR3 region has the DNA TGCGCCAGCAGTGGGTTTGGGACTAGCGGGAGTCAGGGTGAGCAGTTCTTC.

The CDR3: CASSPPGEETQYF. Written as DNA, the CDR3 is TGTGCCAGCAGCCCCCCCGGGGAAGAGACCCAGTACTTC. The chain uses TRBV7-9 and TRBJ2-5; D possibly corresponds to TRBD2 (5 bases). V lost 5 bases, J lost 3 bases, and 10 bases lay in between. This CDR3 contains 13 residues. Germline V gene data show CDR1 as SEHNR and CDR2 as FQNEAQ (reference sequence). The complete variable domain, with remaining parts taken from reference TRBV7-9 and TRBJ2-5, reads DTGVSQNPRHKITKRGQNVTFRCDPISEHNRLYWYRQTLGQGPEFLTYFQNEAQLEKSRLLSDRFSAERPKGSFSTLEIQRTEQGDSAMYLCASSPPGEETQYFGPGTRLLVL.

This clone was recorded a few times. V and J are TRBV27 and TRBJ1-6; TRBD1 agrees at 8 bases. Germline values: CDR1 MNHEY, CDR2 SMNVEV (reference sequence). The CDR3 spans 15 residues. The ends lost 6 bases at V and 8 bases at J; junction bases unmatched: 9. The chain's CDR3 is CASSQRQGRDSPLHF. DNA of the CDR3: TGTGCCAGCAGCCAGCGACAGGGGCGGGATTCACCCCTCCACTTT.

The DNA of the CDR3 is TGTGCCAGCAGCTTTACGGGGTCCTTAAATCAGCCCCAGCATTTT. As protein: CASSFTGSLNQPQHF. The chain has TRBV5-6 and TRBJ1-5; D uncertain. Trimming removed 2 bases from V and 4 bases from J, with 13 bases in between. CDR1 and CDR2 (germline): SGHDT, YYEEEE. The CDR3 loop spans 15 amino acids.

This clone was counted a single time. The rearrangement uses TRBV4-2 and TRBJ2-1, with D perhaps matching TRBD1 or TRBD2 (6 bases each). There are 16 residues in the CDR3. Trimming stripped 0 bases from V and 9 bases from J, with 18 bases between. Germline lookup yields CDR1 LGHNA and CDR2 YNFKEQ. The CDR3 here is CASSQDKGGWYSEQFF. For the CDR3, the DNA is TGTGCCAGCAGCCAAGACAAGGGGGGATGGTATAGTGAGCAGTTCTTC.

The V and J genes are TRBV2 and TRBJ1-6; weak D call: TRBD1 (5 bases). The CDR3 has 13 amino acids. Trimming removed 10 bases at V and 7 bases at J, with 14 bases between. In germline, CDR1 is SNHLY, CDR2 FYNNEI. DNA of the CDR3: TGTGCCACCTGGGGCAGAGCCAATTCACCCCTCCACTTT. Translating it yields CATWGRANSPLHF.

In nucleotides, the CDR3 is TGTGCCACCAGCAGAGAAGGCGGGAGCAAGGGCGGGGAGCTGTTTTTT. Translating gives CATSREGGSKGGELFF. V is TRBV15 and J is TRBJ2-2; 7 nucleotides match TRBD2. V shed 0 bases, J shed 7 bases, and the junction held 8 bases outside the gene matches. The CDR3 sequence is 16 residues long. The germline V gene has CDR1 LNHNV and CDR2 YYDKDF (reference sequence).

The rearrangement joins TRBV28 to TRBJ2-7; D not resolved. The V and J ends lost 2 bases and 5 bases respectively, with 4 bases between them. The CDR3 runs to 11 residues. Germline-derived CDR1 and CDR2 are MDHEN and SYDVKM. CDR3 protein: CASSLGNEQYF. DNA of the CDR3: TGTGCCAGCAGTTTAGGGAACGAGCAGTACTTC. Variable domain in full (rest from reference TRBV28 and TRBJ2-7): DVKVTQSSRYLVKRTGEKVFLECVQDMDHENMFWYRQDPGLGLRLIYFSYDVKMKEKGDIPEGYSVSREKKERFSLILESASTNQTSMYLCASSLGNEQYFGPGTRLTVT.

In nucleotides, the CDR3 is TGTGCCAGCAGCTTACTCATGGGGGGGCCCTCCTACGAGCAGTACTTC. It translates to CASSLLMGGPSYEQYF. V gene TRBV7-2 combines with J gene TRBJ2-7, with D maybe TRBD2 (7 bases). Trimming cost V 2 bases and J 0 bases, with 14 bases left between them. Germline V lookup: CDR1 SGHTA, CDR2 FQGNSA. CDR3 length: 16 amino acids.

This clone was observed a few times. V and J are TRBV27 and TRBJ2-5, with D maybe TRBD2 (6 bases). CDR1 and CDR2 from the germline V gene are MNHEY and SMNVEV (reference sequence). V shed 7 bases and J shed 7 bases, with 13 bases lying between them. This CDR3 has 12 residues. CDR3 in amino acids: CASMEGGGTQYF. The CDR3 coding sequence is TGTGCCAGCATGGAGGGTGGGGGGACCCAGTACTTC.

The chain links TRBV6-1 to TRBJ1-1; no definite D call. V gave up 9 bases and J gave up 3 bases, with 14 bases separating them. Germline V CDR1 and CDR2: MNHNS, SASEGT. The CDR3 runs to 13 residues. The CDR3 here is CASGVETYTEAFF. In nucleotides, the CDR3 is TGTGCCAGTGGAGTTGAAACCTACACTGAAGCTTTCTTT.

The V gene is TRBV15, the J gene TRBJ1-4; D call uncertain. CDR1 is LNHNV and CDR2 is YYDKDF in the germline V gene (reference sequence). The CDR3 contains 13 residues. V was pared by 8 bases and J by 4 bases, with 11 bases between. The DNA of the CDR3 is TGTGCCACCGAGGGTTGGGATAATGAAAAACTGTTTTTT. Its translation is CATEGWDNEKLFF.

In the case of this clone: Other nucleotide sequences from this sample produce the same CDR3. As DNA, the CDR3 is TGTGCCAGCAGTCACGGTTCCTACGAGCAGTACTTC. The encoded protein is CASSHGSYEQYF. The chain carries TRBV7-8 and TRBJ2-7; D unresolved. Germline assignment: CDR1 SGHVS and CDR2 FQNEAQ. Trimming left V 6 bases short and J 1 base short, with 7 bases between. This CDR3 has 12 residues. Full variable domain (remainder filled in from reference TRBV7-8 and TRBJ2-7): GAGVSQSPRYKVAKRGQDVALRCDPISGHVSLFWYQQALGQGPEFLTYFQNEAQLDKSGLPSDRFFAERPEGSVSTLKIQRTQQEDSAVYLCASSHGSYEQYFGPGTRLTVT.

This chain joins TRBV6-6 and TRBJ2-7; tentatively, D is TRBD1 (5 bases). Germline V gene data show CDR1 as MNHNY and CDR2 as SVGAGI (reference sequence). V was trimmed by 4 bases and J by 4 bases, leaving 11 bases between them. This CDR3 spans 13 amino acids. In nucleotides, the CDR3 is TGTGCCAGCAGTTTCGACAGACCTTACGAGCAGTACTTC. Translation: CASSFDRPYEQYF.

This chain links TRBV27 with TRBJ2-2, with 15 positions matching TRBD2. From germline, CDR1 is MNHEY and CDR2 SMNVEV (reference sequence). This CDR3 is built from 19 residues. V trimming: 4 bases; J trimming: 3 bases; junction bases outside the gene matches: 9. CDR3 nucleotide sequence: TGTGCCAGCAGTTCGGGACTAGCGGGAGGCCCTCTTTACACCGGGGAGCTGTTTTTT. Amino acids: CASSSGLAGGPLYTGELFF.

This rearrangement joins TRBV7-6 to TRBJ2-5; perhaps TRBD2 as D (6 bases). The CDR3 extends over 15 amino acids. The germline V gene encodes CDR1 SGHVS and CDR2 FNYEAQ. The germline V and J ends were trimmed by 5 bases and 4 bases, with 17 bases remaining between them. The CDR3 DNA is TGTGCCAGCAGCCCCCGGGACTCAACTCGAGAGACCCAGTACTTC. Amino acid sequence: CASSPRDSTRETQYF.

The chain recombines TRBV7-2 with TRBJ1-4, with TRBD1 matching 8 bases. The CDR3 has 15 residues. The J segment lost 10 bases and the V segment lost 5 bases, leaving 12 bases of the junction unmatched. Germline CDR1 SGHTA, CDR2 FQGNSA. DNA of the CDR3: TGTGCCAGCAGCGCCCAGGGGGCGCAGTTAGGAAAACTGTTTTTT. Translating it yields CASSAQGAQLGKLFF.

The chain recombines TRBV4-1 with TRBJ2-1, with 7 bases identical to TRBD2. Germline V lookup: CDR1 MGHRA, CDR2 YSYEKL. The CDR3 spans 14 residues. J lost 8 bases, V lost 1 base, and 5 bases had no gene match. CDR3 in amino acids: CASSQGLAWHEQFF. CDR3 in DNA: TGCGCCAGCAGCCAAGGACTAGCTTGGCATGAGCAGTTCTTC.

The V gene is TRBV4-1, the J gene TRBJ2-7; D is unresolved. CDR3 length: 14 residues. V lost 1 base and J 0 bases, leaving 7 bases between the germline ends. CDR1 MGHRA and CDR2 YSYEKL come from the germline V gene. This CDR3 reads CASSQGASSYEQYF. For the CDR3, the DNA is TGCGCCAGCAGCCAAGGGGCCAGCTCCTACGAGCAGTACTTC.

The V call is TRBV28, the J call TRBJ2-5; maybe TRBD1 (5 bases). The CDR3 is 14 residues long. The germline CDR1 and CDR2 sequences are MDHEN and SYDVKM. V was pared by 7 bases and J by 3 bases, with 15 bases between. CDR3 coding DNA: TGTGCCAGCAATCCAGGGTTTTTGGAAGAGACCCAGTACTTC. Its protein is CASNPGFLEETQYF.

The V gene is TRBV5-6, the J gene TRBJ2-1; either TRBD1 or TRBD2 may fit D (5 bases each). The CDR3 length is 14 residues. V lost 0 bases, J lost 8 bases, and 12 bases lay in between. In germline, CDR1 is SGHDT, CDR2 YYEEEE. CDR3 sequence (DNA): TGTGCCAGCAGCTTGGTGAGGCAGGGAGATGAGCAGTTCTTC. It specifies CASSLVRQGDEQFF. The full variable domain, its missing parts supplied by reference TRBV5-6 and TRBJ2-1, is DAGVTQSPTHLIKTRGQQVTLRCSPKSGHDTVSWYQQALGQGPQFIFQYYEEEERQRGNFPDRFSGHQFPNYSSELNVNALLLGDSALYLCASSLVRQGDEQFFGPGTRLTVL.

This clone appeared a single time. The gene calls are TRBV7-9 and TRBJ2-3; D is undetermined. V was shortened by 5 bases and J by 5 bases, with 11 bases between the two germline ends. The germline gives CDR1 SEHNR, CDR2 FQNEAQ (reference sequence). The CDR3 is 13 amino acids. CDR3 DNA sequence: TGTGCCAGCAGCGCCGCACTGGTAGATACGCAGTATTTT. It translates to CASSAALVDTQYF.

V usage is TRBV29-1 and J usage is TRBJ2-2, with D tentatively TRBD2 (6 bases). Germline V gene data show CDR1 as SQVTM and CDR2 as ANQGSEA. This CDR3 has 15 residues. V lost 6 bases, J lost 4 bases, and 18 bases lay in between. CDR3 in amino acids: CSVEPGSEGTGELFF. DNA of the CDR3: TGCAGCGTGGAACCCGGGAGCGAGGGCACCGGGGAGCTGTTTTTT.